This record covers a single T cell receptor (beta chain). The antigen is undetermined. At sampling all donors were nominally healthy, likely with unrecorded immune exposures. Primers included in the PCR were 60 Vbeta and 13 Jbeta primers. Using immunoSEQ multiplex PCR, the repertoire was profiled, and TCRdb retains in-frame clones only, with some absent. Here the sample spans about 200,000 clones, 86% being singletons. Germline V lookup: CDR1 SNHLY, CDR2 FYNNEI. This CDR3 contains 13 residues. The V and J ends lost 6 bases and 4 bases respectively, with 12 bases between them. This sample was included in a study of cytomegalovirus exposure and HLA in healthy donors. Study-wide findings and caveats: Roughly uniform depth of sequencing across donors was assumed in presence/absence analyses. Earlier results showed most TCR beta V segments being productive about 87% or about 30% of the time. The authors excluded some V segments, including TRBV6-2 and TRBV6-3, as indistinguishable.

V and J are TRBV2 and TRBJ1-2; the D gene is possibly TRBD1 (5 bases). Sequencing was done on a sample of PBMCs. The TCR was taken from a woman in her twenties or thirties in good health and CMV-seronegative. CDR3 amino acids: CASRGRTPYGYTF. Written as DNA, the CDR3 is TGTGCCAGCAGGGGGAGGACACCCTATGGCTACACCTTC.